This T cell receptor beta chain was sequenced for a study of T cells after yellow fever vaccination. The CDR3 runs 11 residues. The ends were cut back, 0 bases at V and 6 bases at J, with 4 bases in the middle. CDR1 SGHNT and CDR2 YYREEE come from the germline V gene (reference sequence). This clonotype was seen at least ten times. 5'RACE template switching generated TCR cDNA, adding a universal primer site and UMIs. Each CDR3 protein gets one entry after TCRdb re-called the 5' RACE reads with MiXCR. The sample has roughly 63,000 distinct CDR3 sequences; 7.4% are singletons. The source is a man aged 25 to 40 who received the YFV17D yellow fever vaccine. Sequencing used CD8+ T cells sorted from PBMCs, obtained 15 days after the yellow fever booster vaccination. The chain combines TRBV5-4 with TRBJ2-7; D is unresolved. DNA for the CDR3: TGTGCCAGCAGCTTGGACTCCGAGCAGTACTTC. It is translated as CASSLDSEQYF.